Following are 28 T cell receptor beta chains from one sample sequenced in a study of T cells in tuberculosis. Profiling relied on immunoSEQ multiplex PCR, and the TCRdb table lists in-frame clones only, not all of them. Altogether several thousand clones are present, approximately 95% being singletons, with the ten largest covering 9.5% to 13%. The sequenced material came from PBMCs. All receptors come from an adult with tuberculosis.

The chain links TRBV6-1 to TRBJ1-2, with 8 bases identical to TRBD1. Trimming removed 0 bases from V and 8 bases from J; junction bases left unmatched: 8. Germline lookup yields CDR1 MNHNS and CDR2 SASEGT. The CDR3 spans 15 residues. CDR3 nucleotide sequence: TGTGCCAGCAGTGAAGCCGCTTGGACAGGGTACGGCTACACCTTC. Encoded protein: CASSEAAWTGYGYTF.

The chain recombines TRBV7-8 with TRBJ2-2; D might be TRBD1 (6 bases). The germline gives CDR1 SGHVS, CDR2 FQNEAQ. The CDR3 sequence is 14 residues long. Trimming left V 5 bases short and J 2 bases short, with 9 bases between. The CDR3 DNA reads TGTGCCAGCAGCAAGACAGGAAACACCGGGGAGCTGTTTTTT. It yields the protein CASSKTGNTGELFF.

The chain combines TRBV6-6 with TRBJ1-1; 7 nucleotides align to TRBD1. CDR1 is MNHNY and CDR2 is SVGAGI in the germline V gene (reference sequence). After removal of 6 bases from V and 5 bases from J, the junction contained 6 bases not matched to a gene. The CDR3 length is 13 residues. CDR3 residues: CASSPGQETEAFF. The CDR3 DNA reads TGTGCCAGCAGCCCCGGACAGGAGACTGAAGCTTTCTTT.

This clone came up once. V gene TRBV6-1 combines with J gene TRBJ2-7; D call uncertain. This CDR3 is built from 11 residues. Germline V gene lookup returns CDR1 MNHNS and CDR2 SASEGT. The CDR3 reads CAAATDYEQYF. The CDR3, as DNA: TGTGCAGCAGCGACCGACTACGAGCAGTACTTC.

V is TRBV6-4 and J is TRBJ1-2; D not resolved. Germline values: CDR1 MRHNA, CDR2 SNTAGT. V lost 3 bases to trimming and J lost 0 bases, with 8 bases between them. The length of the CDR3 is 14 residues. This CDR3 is CASSDGGPNYGYTF. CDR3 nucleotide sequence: TGTGCCAGCAGTGATGGCGGCCCTAACTATGGCTACACCTTC.

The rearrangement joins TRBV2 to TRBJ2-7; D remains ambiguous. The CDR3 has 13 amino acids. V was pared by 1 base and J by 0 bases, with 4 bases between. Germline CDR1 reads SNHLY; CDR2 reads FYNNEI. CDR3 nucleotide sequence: TGTGCCAGCAGTGAAGTAGCCTCCTACGAGCAGTACTTC. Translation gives CASSEVASYEQYF.

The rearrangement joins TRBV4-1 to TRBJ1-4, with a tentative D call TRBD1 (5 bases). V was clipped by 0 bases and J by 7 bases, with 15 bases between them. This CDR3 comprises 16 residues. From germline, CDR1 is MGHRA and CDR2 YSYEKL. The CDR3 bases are TGCGCCAGCAGCCAAGACCCCAGGGAGGGCGGTGAAAAACTGTTTTTT. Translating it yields CASSQDPREGGEKLFF.

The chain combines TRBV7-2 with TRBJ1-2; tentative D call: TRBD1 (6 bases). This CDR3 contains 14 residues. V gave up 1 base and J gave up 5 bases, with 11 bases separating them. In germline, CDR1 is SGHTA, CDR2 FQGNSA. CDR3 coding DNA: TGTGCCAGCAGCTTAGGAACAGGGCGTTATGGCTACACCTTC. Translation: CASSLGTGRYGYTF.

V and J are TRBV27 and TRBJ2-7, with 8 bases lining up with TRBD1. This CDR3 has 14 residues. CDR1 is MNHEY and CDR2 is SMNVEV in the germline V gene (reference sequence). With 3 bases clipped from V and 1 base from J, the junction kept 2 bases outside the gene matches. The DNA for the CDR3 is TGTGCCAGCAGTTTCGGGACAGGTTCCTACGAGCAGTACTTC. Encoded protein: CASSFGTGSYEQYF.

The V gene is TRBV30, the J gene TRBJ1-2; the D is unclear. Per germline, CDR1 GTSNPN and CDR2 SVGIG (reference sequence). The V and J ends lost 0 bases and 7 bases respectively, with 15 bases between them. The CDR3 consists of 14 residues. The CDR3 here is CAWSVRYGGSGYTF. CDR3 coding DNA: TGTGCCTGGAGTGTACGGTATGGAGGGAGTGGCTACACCTTC. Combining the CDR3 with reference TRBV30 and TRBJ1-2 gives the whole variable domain SQTIHQWPATLVQPVGSPLSLECTVEGTSNPNLYWYRQAAGRGLQLLFYSVGIGQISSEVPQNLSASRPQDRQFILSSKKLLLSDSGFYLCAWSVRYGGSGYTFGSGTRLTVV.

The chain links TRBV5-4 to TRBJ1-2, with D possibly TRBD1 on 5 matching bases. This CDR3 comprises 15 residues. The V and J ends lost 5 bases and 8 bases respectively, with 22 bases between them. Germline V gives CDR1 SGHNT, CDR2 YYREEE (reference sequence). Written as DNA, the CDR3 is TGTGCCAGCAGATTAGGCCGCGGGACTTTGGGGGGCTACACCTTC. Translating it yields CASRLGRGTLGGYTF.

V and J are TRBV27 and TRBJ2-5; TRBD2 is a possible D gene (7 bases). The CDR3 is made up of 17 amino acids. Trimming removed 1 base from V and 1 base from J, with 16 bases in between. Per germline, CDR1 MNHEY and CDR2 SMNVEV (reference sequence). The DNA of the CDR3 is TGTGCCAGCAGTTTATTCTCGGGGGGCTTCCTCCAAGAGACCCAGTACTTC. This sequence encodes CASSLFSGGFLQETQYF.

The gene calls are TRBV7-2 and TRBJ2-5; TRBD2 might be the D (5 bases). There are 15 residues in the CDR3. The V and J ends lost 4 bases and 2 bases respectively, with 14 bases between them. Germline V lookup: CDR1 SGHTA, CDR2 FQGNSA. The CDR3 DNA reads TGTGCCAGCAGCTCTCCCGTCGCGGGTCAAGAGACCCAGTACTTC. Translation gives CASSSPVAGQETQYF.

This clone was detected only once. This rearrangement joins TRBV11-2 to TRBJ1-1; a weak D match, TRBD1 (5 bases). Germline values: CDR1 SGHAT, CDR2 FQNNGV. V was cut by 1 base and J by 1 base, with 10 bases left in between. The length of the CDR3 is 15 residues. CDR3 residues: CASSLGGGRNTEAFF. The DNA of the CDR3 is TGTGCCAGCAGCTTAGGGGGGGGTCGGAACACTGAAGCTTTCTTT.

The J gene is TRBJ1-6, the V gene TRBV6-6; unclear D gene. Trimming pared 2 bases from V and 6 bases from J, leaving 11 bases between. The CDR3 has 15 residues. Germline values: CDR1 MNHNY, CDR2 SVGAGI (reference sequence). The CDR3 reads CASSYREVGNSPLHF. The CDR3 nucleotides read TGTGCCAGCAGTTACAGGGAGGTTGGTAATTCACCCCTCCACTTT.

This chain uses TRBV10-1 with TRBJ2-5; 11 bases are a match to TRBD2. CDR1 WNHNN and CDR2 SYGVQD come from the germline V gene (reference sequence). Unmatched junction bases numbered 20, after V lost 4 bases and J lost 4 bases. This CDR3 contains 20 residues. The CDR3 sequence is CASSVGADFGLAGGGETQYF. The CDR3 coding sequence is TGCGCCAGCAGTGTAGGAGCGGACTTTGGGCTAGCGGGAGGAGGAGAGACCCAGTACTTC.

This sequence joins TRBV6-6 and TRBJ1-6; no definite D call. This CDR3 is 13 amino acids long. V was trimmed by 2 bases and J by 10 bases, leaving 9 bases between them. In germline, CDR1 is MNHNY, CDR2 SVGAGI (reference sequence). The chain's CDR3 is CASSYGERSPLHF. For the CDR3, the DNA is TGTGCCAGCAGTTACGGGGAGAGGTCACCCCTCCACTTT.

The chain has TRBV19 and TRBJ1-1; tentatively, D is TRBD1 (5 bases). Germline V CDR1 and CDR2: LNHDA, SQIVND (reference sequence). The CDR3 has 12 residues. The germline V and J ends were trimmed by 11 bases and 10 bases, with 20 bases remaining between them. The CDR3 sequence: CASGLNTIGAFF. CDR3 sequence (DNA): TGTGCCTCGGGACTTAACACTATAGGAGCTTTCTTT.

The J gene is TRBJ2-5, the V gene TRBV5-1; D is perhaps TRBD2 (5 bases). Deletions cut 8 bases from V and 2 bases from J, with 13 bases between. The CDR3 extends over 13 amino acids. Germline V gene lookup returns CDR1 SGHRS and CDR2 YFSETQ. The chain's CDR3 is CASTSSAQETQYF. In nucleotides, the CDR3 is TGCGCCAGTACTAGTAGCGCTCAAGAGACCCAGTACTTC. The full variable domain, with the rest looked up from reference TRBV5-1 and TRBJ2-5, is KAGVTQTPRYLIKTRGQQVTLSCSPISGHRSVSWYQQTPGQGLQFLFEYFSETQRNKGNFPGRFSGRQFSNSRSEMNVSTLELGDSALYLCASTSSAQETQYFGPGTRLLVL.

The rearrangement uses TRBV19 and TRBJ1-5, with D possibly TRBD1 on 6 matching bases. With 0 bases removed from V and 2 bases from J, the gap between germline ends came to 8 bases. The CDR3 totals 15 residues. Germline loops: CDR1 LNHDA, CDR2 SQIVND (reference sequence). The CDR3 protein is CASSIDHRGNQPQHF. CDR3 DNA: TGTGCCAGTAGTATAGATCACAGGGGCAATCAGCCCCAGCATTTT.

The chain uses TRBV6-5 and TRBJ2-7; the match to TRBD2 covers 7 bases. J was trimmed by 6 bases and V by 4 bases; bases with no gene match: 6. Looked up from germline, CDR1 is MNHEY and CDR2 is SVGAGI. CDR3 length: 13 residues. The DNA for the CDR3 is TGTGCCAGCAGTTGGGGAGGGACCCTCGAGCAGTACTTC. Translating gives CASSWGGTLEQYF.

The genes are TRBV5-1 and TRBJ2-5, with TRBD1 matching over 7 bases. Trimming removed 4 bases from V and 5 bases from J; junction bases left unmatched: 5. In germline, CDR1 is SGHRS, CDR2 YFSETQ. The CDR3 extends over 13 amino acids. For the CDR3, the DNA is TGCGCCAGCAGCCCGACAGGGCGGGAGACCCAGTACTTC. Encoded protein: CASSPTGRETQYF.

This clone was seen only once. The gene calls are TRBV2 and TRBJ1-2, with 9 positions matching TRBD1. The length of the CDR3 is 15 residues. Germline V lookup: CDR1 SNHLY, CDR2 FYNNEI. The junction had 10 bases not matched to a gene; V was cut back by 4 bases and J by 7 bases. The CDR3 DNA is TGTGCCAGCAGTGCTACGGGACAGGGAGGCCGTGGCTACACCTTC. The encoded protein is CASSATGQGGRGYTF.

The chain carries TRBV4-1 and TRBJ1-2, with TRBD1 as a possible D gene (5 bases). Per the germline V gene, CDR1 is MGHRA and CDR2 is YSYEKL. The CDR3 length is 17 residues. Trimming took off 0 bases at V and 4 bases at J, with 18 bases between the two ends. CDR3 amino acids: CASSQDGLRGVPYGYTF. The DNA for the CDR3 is TGCGCCAGCAGCCAAGATGGTCTTCGGGGGGTCCCCTATGGCTACACCTTC.

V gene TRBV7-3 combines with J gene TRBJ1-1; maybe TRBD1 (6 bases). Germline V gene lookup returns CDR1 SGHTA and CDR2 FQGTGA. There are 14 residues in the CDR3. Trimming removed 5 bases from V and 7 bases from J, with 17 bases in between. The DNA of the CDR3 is TGTGCCAGCAGCGCCTCAGGGGTATGGGGTGAAGCTTTCTTT. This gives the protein CASSASGVWGEAFF.

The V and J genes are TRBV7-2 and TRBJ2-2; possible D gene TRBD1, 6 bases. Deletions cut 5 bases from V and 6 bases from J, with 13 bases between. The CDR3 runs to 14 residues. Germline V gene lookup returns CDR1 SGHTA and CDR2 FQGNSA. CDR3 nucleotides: TGTGCCAGCAGCCCCCAGGGGTCTGCCGGGGAGCTGTTTTTT. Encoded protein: CASSPQGSAGELFF. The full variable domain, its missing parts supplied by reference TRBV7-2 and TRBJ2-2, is GAGVSQSPSNKVTEKGKDVELRCDPISGHTALYWYRQSLGQGLEFLIYFQGNSAPDKSGLPSDRFSAERTGGSVSTLTIQRTQQEDSAVYLCASSPQGSAGELFFGEGSRLTVL.

CDR3: CASSLTGRTGTTSYNSPLHF. The CDR3 DNA sequence: TGTGCCAGTAGTCTCACAGGCCGGACAGGAACGACCTCCTATAATTCACCCCTCCACTTT. The rearrangement links TRBV19 to TRBJ1-6; 7 bases fit TRBD1. The ends lost 5 bases at V and 0 bases at J; junction bases unmatched: 16. The CDR3 runs to 20 residues. CDR1 and CDR2 from the germline V gene are LNHDA and SQIVND (reference sequence).

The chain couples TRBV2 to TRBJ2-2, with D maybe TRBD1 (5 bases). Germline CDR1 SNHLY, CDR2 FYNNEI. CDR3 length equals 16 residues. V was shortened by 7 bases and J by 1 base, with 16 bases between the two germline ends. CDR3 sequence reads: CASTPDTNKNTGELFF. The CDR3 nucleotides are TGTGCCAGCACTCCGGACACGAACAAGAACACCGGGGAGCTGTTTTTT.